Shown below are 7 T cell receptor beta chains from a single sample sequenced in a study of cytotoxic CD8 clonotypes in ibrutinib-treated CLL. Only in-frame clones appear in the TCRdb table, and some are missing; sequencing was by immunoSEQ multiplex PCR. Of fewer than 100,000 clones listed, around 84% are singletons. The specimen comprised PBMCs, sampled before ibrutinib treatment. These receptors originate from a human donor with chronic lymphocytic leukemia.

This chain connects TRBV5-1 to TRBJ2-1; 9 bases line up with TRBD2. The J segment lost 3 bases and the V segment lost 1 base, leaving 5 bases of the junction unmatched. The germline gives CDR1 SGHRS, CDR2 YFSETQ. The CDR3 has 16 residues. CDR3: CASSLTLAGFYNEQFF. The CDR3 nucleotides are TGCGCCAGCAGCTTGACTCTAGCGGGATTCTACAATGAGCAGTTCTTC.

The CDR3: CASSLVLSGRAGETQYF. The CDR3 DNA reads TGCGCCAGCAGCTTGGTATTAAGCGGGAGGGCTGGGGAGACCCAGTACTTC. The V gene is TRBV5-1, the J gene TRBJ2-5, with 10 nucleotides matching TRBD2. V was clipped by 0 bases and J by 5 bases; unmatched bases: 10. Germline values: CDR1 SGHRS, CDR2 YFSETQ. The CDR3 is 17 residues long. The variable domain in full, completed from reference TRBV5-1 and TRBJ2-5, reads KAGVTQTPRYLIKTRGQQVTLSCSPISGHRSVSWYQQTPGQGLQFLFEYFSETQRNKGNFPGRFSGRQFSNSRSEMNVSTLELGDSALYLCASSLVLSGRAGETQYFGPGTRLLVL.

V and J are TRBV7-2 and TRBJ1-1; maybe TRBD1 (5 bases). Germline CDR1 SGHTA, CDR2 FQGNSA. CDR3 length: 13 residues. V lost 4 bases to trimming and J lost 11 bases, with 17 bases between them. CDR3 in DNA: TGTGCCAGCAGCTCTCAGGGCATTATGTTGGCTTTCTTT. As protein: CASSSQGIMLAFF.

The chain recombines TRBV27 with TRBJ2-3; 12 positions agree with TRBD2. CDR1 and CDR2 from the germline V gene are MNHEY and SMNVEV (reference sequence). V trimming: 3 bases; J trimming: 4 bases; junction bases outside the gene matches: 5. This CDR3 contains 16 residues. CDR3 protein: CASSFTRLAGADTQYF. As DNA, the CDR3 is TGTGCCAGCAGTTTCACCCGACTAGCGGGAGCAGATACGCAGTATTTT.

This chain joins TRBV7-8 and TRBJ1-5; a weak D match, TRBD1 (5 bases). The CDR3 loop spans 15 amino acids. V was clipped by 5 bases and J by 0 bases, with 11 bases between them. The germline gives CDR1 SGHVS, CDR2 FQNEAQ. The CDR3 sequence: CASSPDRHSNQPQHF. The CDR3 bases are TGTGCCAGCAGCCCAGACAGACATAGCAATCAGCCCCAGCATTTT.

The genes are TRBV7-6 and TRBJ1-3; a weak D match, TRBD1 (5 bases). Deletions cut 3 bases from V and 8 bases from J, with 17 bases between. There are 15 residues in the CDR3. The V gene's germline CDR1 is SGHVS and CDR2 FNYEAQ. CDR3 sequence reads: CASSLKGLRGDTIYF. The CDR3 nucleotides are TGTGCCAGCAGCTTGAAGGGCCTACGGGGGGACACCATATATTTT.

This chain links TRBV6-5 with TRBJ2-7; 8 positions match TRBD2. J was trimmed by 5 bases and V by 6 bases; bases with no gene match: 9. The germline V gene encodes CDR1 MNHEY and CDR2 SVGAGI. The CDR3 length is 14 residues. The CDR3 nucleotides read TGTGCCAGCAGCCCTTTGAGCGGGAGACACGAGCAGTACTTC. Amino acids: CASSPLSGRHEQYF.